A single sample gave rise to the 19 T cell receptor beta chains below, sequenced in a study of shared clonotypes between healthy human individuals. Measured with immunoSEQ multiplex PCR; TCRdb has only the in-frame clones, and not every one. The repertoire holds some 2,500,000 clones, approximately 94% seen once, with around 0.4% in the top ten. The sequenced sample consisted of naive CD4+ T cells from PBMCs. Subset in this sample: CD45RA+ positively selected. The receptors derive from a man between 18 and 35 years old in good health. Some clones in this sample may be carry-over from other donors' samples.

The rearrangement uses TRBV30 and TRBJ2-2; TRBD2 matches at 11 bases. Germline CDR1 is GTSNPN and CDR2 is SVGIG (reference sequence). The CDR3 has 18 residues. With 3 bases clipped from V and 4 bases from J, the junction kept 13 bases outside the gene matches. CDR3 DNA sequence: TGTGCCTGGAGCTCAGCCATTAGCGGGAGGGGCCTCACCGGGGAGCTGTTTTTT. Protein product: CAWSSAISGRGLTGELFF.

The gene calls are TRBV10-3 and TRBJ2-3, with D possibly being TRBD1 (5 bases). In germline, CDR1 is ENHRY, CDR2 SYGVKD. With 0 bases removed from V and 2 bases from J, the gap between germline ends came to 12 bases. This CDR3 has 16 residues. The CDR3: CAISESMGRATDTQYF. CDR3 in DNA: TGTGCCATCAGTGAGTCGATGGGGCGAGCCACAGATACGCAGTATTTT.

J is TRBJ2-7 and V is TRBV5-1; D ambiguous. Trimming shortened V by 7 bases and J by 3 bases, and 14 bases separated the two germline ends. Germline assignment: CDR1 SGHRS and CDR2 YFSETQ. CDR3 size: 13 residues. The CDR3 spells CASGDKGVYEQYF. The CDR3, as DNA: TGCGCCAGCGGGGATAAGGGTGTCTACGAGCAGTACTTC.

The V call is TRBV6-4, the J call TRBJ1-4, with TRBD1 as a possible D gene (6 bases). The germline gives CDR1 MRHNA, CDR2 SNTAGT. This CDR3 contains 23 residues. The V gene lost 2 bases and the J gene lost 8 bases, with 39 bases spanning the gap. As DNA, the CDR3 is TGTGCCAGCAGTGACCGACTCACGGAAGGAGGTAACGAGACGGGGGCTTGGGAAGAAAAACTGTTTTTT. The encoded protein is CASSDRLTEGGNETGAWEEKLFF.

J is TRBJ2-5 and V is TRBV6-1; 11 positions match TRBD2. V lost 4 bases to trimming and J lost 2 bases; unmatched junction nucleotides: 6. The CDR3 totals 16 residues. The germline V gene has CDR1 MNHNS and CDR2 SASEGT. In DNA form, the CDR3 reads TGTGCCAGCAGTGCAAGACTAGCGGGATATCAAGAGACCCAGTACTTC. It specifies CASSARLAGYQETQYF.

The genes are TRBV6-1 and TRBJ2-7, with D unclear. Looked up from germline, CDR1 is MNHNS and CDR2 is SASEGT. The CDR3 sequence is 13 residues long. Trimming pared 8 bases from V and 5 bases from J, leaving 16 bases between. In DNA form, the CDR3 reads TGTGCCAGCTCGTCAGCGATTAAAGACGAGCAGTACTTC. Its translation is CASSSAIKDEQYF.

This rearrangement joins TRBV9 to TRBJ2-1; 12 bases line up with TRBD2. Trimming at V came to 0 bases and at J to 5 bases, leaving 3 bases not matched to a gene. CDR1 and CDR2 from the germline V gene are SGDLS and YYNGEE. There are 16 residues in the CDR3. In DNA, the CDR3 is TGTGCCAGCAGCGTAGAGACTAGCGGGAGCGACAATGAGCAGTTCTTC. As protein: CASSVETSGSDNEQFF.

The J gene is TRBJ2-7, the V gene TRBV5-1; 14 bases fit TRBD2. Trimming took 3 bases from V and 1 from J; bases not matched to a gene: 9. This CDR3 has 18 residues. Germline V gives CDR1 SGHRS, CDR2 YFSETQ. The CDR3 reads CASSWGLAGEVGSYEQYF. CDR3 coding DNA: TGCGCCAGCAGCTGGGGACTAGCGGGAGAGGTCGGTTCCTACGAGCAGTACTTC.

CDR3 nucleotide sequence: TGTGCCAGCAGCTTCTTAGTCTCTAGCACAGATACGCAGTATTTT. It encodes CASSFLVSSTDTQYF. V gene TRBV5-4 combines with J gene TRBJ2-3; D unclear. The V and J ends lost 2 bases and 0 bases respectively, with 10 bases between them. Germline CDR1 reads SGHNT; CDR2 reads YYREEE (reference sequence). This CDR3 contains 15 residues.

The chain uses TRBV20-1 and TRBJ2-7, with D possibly TRBD1 on 5 matching bases. Germline loops: CDR1 DFQATT, CDR2 SNEGSKA (reference sequence). The CDR3 spans 10 residues. V lost 6 bases and J 7 bases, leaving 10 bases between the germline ends. Here the CDR3 reads CSAGAWEQYF. Written as DNA, the CDR3 is TGCAGTGCAGGGGCGTGGGAGCAGTACTTC.

The chain has TRBV2 and TRBJ1-5; D might be TRBD1 (6 bases). The CDR3 has 16 amino acids. Germline CDR1 SNHLY, CDR2 FYNNEI. V lost 5 bases and J 2 bases, leaving 16 bases between the germline ends. The CDR3 DNA sequence: TGTGCCAGCAGTCAGGACAGCCGAGGTGGCAATCAGCCCCAGCATTTT. Its protein product is CASSQDSRGGNQPQHF.

The rearrangement links TRBV28 to TRBJ2-7; tentatively, D is TRBD1 (6 bases). The CDR3 loop spans 15 amino acids. Germline assignment: CDR1 MDHEN and CDR2 SYDVKM. The ends were cut back, 1 base at V and 6 bases at J, with 16 bases in the middle. The DNA of the CDR3 is TGTGCCAGCAGTTTATTAGGGGGAGTATTCCCCGAGCAGTACTTC. It codes for CASSLLGGVFPEQYF.

V gene TRBV28 combines with J gene TRBJ2-5; a weak D match, TRBD2 (6 bases). Trimming took off 8 bases at V and 4 bases at J, with 17 bases between the two ends. Per the germline V gene, CDR1 is MDHEN and CDR2 is SYDVKM. The length of the CDR3 is 14 residues. This CDR3 reads CASVSPGDGETQYF. The CDR3 nucleotides read TGTGCCAGCGTATCGCCGGGGGACGGAGAGACCCAGTACTTC.

This rearrangement joins TRBV6-5 to TRBJ1-1; no definite D call. The V end was cut by 7 bases, the J end by 7 bases, with 16 bases between. Germline V gene lookup returns CDR1 MNHEY and CDR2 SVGAGI. The CDR3 length is 13 residues. CDR3 in amino acids: CASIAPVGSEAFF. CDR3 sequence (DNA): TGTGCCAGCATAGCTCCCGTAGGAAGTGAAGCTTTCTTT.

This chain links TRBV28 with TRBJ1-2, with 10 nucleotides matching TRBD1. The CDR3 contains 14 residues. Per germline, CDR1 MDHEN and CDR2 SYDVKM. Trimming removed 6 bases from V and 5 bases from J; junction bases left unmatched: 6. CDR3 DNA: TGTGCCAGCAGAACTCGGGGACAGGGGTATGGCTACACCTTC. This gives the protein CASRTRGQGYGYTF.

This chain links TRBV7-6 with TRBJ2-3, with D uncertain. The CDR3 totals 14 residues. The V and J ends lost 0 bases and 0 bases respectively, with 4 bases between them. CDR1 and CDR2 from the germline V gene are SGHVS and FNYEAQ. This CDR3 reads CASSLAGSTDTQYF. Written as DNA, the CDR3 is TGTGCCAGCAGCTTAGCTGGCAGCACAGATACGCAGTATTTT.

The J gene is TRBJ1-1, the V gene TRBV6-5, with TRBD1 matching over 7 bases. The V and J ends lost 6 bases and 1 base, in that order; junction bases with no gene match: 8. This CDR3 is built from 15 residues. Germline assignment: CDR1 MNHEY and CDR2 SVGAGI. The CDR3 DNA reads TGTGCCAGCAGCCGCCGGGGACAGCAGAACACTGAAGCTTTCTTT. Its translation is CASSRRGQQNTEAFF.

The chain uses TRBV18 and TRBJ2-7; D remains ambiguous. Trimming took 6 bases from V and 0 from J, leaving 9 bases between them. The CDR3 totals 13 residues. The germline V gene encodes CDR1 KGHSH and CDR2 LQKENI. As DNA, the CDR3 is TGTGCCAGCTCGGGCCCCGCCTCCTACGAGCAGTACTTC. Residues: CASSGPASYEQYF.

As concerns this clone: The same CDR3 also results from other DNA sequences found in this sample. The CDR3 loop is CASSPSGGNEQFF. CDR3 in DNA: TGTGCCAGCAGCCCCTCGGGCGGCAATGAGCAGTTCTTC. V gene TRBV7-3 combines with J gene TRBJ2-1; D ambiguous. Trimming took 5 bases from V and 6 from J, leaving 11 bases between them. The CDR3 contains 13 residues. Germline-derived CDR1 and CDR2 are SGHTA and FQGTGA.